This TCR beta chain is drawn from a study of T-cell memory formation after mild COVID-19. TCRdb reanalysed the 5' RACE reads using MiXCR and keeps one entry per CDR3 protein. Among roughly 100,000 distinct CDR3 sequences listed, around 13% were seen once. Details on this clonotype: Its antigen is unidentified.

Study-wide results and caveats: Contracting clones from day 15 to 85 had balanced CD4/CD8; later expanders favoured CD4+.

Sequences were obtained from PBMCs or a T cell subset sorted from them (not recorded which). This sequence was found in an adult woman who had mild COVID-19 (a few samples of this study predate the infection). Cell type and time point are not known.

Here the CDR3 DNA reads TGTGCCAGCAGGTTACAGGGTAATGAGCAGTTCTTC. Its translation: CASRLQGNEQFF. The chain joins TRBV12-3 or TRBV12-4 to TRBJ2-1, with a possible D match to TRBD1 (6 bases). The CDR3 is made up of 12 amino acids. The V end lost 6 bases, the J end lost 7 bases, and 10 bases lay between the germline ends.